This TCR beta chain was observed in a study of T cells in women clearing cervical HPV infection. Study-wide background: Cases' blood sampling followed lesion detection by median roughly 150 days (90 to 200). Study-wide results and limits: TRBV6-7 abundance was lower in cases than controls (roughly 0.11% versus 0.16%). Cases and controls were distinguished at AUC over 0.75 by richness and V genes.

The CDR3 extends over 15 amino acids. Germline lookup yields CDR1 SGHTA and CDR2 FQGNSA. As regards this clone: Its antigen is unknown. Read sequence stops 3 residues before the CDR3 end, and the germline J gene provides the missing end.

Genomic DNA, averaging roughly 1,200 ng per sample, yielded TCR beta CDR3 via immunoSEQ. Clones were read by immunoSEQ multiplex PCR, and TCRdb kept only the in-frame ones, dropping some. The sample spans about 14,000 clones; the ten largest clones claim under 9%. This chain joins TRBV7-2 and TRBJ2-3; D is unresolved. The sample consisted of blood buffy coat. The receptor was derived from a woman between 18 and 70 years old with a cervical HPV16 infection that either progressed to CIN3+ or cleared (not recorded which). CDR3 DNA, as far as it was read: TGTGCCAGCAGCTTCTCCGCAGATAGCAATCAGCCG. Encoded protein: CASSFSADSNQP. In full, the CDR3 reads CASSFSADSNQPQYF.